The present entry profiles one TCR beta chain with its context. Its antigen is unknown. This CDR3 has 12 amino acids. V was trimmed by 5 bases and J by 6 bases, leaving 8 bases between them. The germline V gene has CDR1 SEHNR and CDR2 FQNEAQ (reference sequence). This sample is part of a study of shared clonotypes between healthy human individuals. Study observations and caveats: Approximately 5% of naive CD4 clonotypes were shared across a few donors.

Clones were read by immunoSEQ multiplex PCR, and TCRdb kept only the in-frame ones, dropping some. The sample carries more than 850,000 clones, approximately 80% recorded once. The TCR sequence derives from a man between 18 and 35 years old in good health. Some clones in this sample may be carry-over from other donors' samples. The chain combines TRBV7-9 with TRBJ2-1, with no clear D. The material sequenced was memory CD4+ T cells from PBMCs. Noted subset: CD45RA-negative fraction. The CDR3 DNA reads TGTGCCAGCAGCCCTCGGGCCAATGAGCAGTTCTTC. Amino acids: CASSPRANEQFF.